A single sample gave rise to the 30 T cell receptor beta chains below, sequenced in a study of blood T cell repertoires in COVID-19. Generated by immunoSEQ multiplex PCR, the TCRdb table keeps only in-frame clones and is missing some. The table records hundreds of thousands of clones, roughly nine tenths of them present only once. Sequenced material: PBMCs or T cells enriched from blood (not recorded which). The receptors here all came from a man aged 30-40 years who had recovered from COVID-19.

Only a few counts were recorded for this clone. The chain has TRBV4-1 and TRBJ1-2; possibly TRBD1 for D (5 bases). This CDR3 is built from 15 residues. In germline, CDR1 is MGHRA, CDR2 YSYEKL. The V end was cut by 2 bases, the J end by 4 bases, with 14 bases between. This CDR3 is CASSQPSQGIYGYTF. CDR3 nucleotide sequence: TGCGCCAGCAGCCAACCTTCCCAGGGCATCTATGGCTACACCTTC.

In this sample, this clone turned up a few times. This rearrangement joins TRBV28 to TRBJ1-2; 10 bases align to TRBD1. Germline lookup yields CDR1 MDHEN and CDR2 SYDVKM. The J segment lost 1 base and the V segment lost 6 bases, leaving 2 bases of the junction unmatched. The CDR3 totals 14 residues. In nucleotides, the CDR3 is TGTGCCAGCAGCTGGACAGGGGGTAACTATGGCTACACCTTC. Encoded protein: CASSWTGGNYGYTF.

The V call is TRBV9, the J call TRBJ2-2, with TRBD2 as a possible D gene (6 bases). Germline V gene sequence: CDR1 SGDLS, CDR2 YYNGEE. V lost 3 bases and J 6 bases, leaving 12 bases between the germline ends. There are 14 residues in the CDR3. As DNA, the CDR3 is TGTGCCAGCAGCGCGGGGGTCGGGTCCGGGGAGCTGTTTTTT. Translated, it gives CASSAGVGSGELFF.

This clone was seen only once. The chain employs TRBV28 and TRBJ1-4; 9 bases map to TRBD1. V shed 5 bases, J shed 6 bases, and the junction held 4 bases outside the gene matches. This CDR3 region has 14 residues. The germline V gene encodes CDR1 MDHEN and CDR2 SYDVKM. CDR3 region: CASSPGTGYEKLFF. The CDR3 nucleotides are TGTGCCAGCAGTCCGGGGACAGGGTATGAAAAACTGTTTTTT.

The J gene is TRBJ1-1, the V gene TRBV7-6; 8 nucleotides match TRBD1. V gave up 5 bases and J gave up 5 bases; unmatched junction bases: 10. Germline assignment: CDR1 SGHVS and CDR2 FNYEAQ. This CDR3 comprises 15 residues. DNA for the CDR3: TGTGCCAGCAGCCCTCGGACAGGGCAGGAGACTGAAGCTTTCTTT. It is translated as CASSPRTGQETEAFF. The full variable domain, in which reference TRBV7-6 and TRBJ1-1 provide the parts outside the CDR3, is GAGVSQSPRYKVTKRGQDVALRCDPISGHVSLYWYRQALGQGPEFLTYFNYEAQQDKSGLPNDRFSAERPEGSISTLTIQRTEQRDSAMYRCASSPRTGQETEAFFGQGTRLTVV.

The CDR3 sequence is CASAPVAGDYEQYF. CDR3 sequence (DNA): TGTGCCAGCGCCCCAGTAGCGGGAGACTACGAGCAGTACTTC. This chain connects TRBV5-6 to TRBJ2-7; 9 nucleotides line up with TRBD2. CDR3 size: 14 residues. Trimming at V came to 7 bases and at J to 3 bases, leaving 8 bases not matched to a gene. The V gene's germline CDR1 is SGHDT and CDR2 YYEEEE.

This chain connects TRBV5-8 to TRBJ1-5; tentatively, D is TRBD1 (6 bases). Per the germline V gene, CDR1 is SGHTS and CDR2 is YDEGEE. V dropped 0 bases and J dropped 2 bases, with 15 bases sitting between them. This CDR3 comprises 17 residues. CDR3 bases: TGTGCCAGCAGCTTGGGGCAGGGGAAACAGGGCAATCAGCCCCAGCATTTT. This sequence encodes CASSLGQGKQGNQPQHF.

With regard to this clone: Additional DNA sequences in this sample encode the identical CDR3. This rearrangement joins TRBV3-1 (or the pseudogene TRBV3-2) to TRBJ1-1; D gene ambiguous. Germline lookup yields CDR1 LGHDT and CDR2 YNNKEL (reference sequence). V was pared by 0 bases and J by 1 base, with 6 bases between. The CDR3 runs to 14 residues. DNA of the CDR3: TGTGCCAGCAGCCAAGAAGGCGGGAACACTGAAGCTTTCTTT. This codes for CASSQEGGNTEAFF.

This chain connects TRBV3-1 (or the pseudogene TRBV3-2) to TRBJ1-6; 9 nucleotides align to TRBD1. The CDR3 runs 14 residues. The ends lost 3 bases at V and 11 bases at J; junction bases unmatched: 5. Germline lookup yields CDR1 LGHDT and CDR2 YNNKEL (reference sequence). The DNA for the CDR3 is TGTGCCAGCAGCCAGGAAGACAGGGGGGCACCCCTCCACTTT. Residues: CASSQEDRGAPLHF.

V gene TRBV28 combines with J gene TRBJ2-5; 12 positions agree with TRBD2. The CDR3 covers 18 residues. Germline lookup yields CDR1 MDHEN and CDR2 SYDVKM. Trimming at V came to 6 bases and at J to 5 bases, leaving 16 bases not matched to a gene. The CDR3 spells CASSFHHPTSGRRETQYF. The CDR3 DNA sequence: TGTGCCAGCAGCTTCCACCATCCCACTAGCGGGAGGAGGGAGACCCAGTACTTC.

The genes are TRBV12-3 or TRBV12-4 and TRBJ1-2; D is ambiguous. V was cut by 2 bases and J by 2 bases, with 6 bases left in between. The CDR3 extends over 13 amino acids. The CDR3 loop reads CASSLLPNYGYTF. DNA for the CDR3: TGTGCCAGCAGTTTACTTCCCAACTATGGCTACACCTTC.

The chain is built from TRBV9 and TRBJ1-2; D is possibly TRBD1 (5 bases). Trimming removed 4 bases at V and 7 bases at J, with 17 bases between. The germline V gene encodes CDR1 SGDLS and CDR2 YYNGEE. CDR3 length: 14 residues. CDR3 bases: TGTGCCAGCAGCCCGGGCAGGGCACTTGGTGGCTACACCTTC. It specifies CASSPGRALGGYTF. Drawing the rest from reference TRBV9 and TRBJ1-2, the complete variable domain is DSGVTQTPKHLITATGQRVTLRCSPRSGDLSVYWYQQSLDQGLQFLIQYYNGEERAKGNILERFSAQQFPDLHSELNLSSLELGDSALYFCASSPGRALGGYTFGSGTRLTVV.

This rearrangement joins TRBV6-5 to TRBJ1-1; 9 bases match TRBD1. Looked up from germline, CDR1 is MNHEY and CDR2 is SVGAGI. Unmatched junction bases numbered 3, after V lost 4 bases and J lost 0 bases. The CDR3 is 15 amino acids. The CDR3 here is CASSWTGDMNTEAFF. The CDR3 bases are TGTGCCAGCAGTTGGACAGGGGATATGAACACTGAAGCTTTCTTT.

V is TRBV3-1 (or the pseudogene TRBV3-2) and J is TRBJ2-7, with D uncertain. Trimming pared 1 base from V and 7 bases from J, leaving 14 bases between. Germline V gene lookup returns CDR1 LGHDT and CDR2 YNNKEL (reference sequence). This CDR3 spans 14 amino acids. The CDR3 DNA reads TGTGCCAGCAGCCAAGTTGGGCTTGGCTGGGAGCAGTACTTC. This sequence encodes CASSQVGLGWEQYF.

CDR3 sequence: CASRTGFSNPQHF. CDR3 DNA: TGTGCCAGCAGAACCGGGTTTAGTAACCCCCAGCATTTT. The chain recombines TRBV28 with TRBJ1-5; the D is unclear. The CDR3 covers 13 residues. V dropped 6 bases and J dropped 10 bases, with 16 bases sitting between them. Germline V gene lookup returns CDR1 MDHEN and CDR2 SYDVKM.

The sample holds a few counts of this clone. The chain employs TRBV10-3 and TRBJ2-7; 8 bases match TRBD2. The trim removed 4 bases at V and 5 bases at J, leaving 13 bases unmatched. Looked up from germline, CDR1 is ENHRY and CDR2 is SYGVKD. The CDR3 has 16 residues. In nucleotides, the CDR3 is TGTGCCATCAGTGGGGGTTTAAGCGGGAGTTTCCACGAGCAGTACTTC. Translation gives CAISGGLSGSFHEQYF.

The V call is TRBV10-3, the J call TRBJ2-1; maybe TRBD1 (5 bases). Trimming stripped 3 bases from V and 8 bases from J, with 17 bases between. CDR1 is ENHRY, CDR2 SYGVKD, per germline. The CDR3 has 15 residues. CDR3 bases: TGTGCCATCAGTGAAGGGGAAGGGGTAGACGATGAGCAGTTCTTC. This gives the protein CAISEGEGVDDEQFF.

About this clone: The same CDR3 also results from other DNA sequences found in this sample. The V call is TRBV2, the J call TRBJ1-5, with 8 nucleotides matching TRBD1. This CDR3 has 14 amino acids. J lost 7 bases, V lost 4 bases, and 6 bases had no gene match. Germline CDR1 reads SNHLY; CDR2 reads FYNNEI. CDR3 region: CASSGQGAEQPQHF. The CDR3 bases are TGTGCCAGCAGTGGGCAGGGGGCCGAGCAGCCCCAGCATTTT.

CDR3 DNA sequence: TGTGCCTGGAGTCGCGGATATGAGCAGTTCTTC. Encoded protein: CAWSRGYEQFF. The genes are TRBV30 and TRBJ2-1, with D unresolved. V dropped 2 bases and J dropped 8 bases, with 7 bases sitting between them. CDR1 is GTSNPN and CDR2 is SVGIG in the germline V gene (reference sequence). This CDR3 is built from 11 residues.

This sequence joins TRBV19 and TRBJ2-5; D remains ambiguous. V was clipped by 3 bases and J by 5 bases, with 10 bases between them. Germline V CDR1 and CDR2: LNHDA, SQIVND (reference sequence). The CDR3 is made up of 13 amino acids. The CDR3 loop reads CASSISQSETQYF. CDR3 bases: TGTGCCAGTAGTATCTCACAGTCGGAGACCCAGTACTTC.

CDR3 in DNA: TGTGCCAGCAGCTTAGGGGTTGGGGCAGCAACTAATGAAAAACTGTTTTTT. Translation gives CASSLGVGAATNEKLFF. The chain is built from TRBV7-2 and TRBJ1-4; possibly TRBD1 for D (5 bases). The V gene lost 1 base and the J gene lost 0 bases, with 12 bases spanning the gap. Germline V gives CDR1 SGHTA, CDR2 FQGNSA. The CDR3 has 17 amino acids.

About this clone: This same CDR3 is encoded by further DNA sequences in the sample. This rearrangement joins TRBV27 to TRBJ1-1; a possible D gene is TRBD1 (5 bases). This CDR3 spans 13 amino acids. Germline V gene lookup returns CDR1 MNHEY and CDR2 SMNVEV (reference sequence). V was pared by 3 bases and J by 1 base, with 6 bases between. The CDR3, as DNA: TGTGCCAGCAGTTTGGGGCAGAACACTGAAGCTTTCTTT. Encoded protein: CASSLGQNTEAFF.

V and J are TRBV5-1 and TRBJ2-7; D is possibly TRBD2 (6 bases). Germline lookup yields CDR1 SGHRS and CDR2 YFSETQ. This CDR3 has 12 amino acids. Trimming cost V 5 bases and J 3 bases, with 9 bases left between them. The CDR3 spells CASSPGGYEQYF. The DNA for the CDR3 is TGCGCCAGCAGTCCCGGGGGCTACGAGCAGTACTTC.

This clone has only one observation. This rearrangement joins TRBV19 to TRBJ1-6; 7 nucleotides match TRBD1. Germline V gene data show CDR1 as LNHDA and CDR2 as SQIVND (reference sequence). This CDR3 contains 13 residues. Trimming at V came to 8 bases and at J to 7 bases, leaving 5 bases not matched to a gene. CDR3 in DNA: TGTGCCAGTGGGACAGCAATAAATTCACCCCTCCACTTT. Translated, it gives CASGTAINSPLHF. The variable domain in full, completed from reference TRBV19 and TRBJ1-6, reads DGGITQSPKYLFRKEGQNVTLSCEQNLNHDAMYWYRQDPGQGLRLIYYSQIVNDFQKGDIAEGYSVSREKKESFPLTVTSAQKNPTAFYLCASGTAINSPLHFGNGTRLTVT.

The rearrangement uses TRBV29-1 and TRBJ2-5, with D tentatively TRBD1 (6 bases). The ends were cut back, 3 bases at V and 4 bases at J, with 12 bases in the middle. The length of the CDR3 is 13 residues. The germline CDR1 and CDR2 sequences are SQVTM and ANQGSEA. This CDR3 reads CSVDRGSLETQYF. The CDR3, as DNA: TGCAGCGTTGACAGGGGCAGTCTAGAGACCCAGTACTTC.

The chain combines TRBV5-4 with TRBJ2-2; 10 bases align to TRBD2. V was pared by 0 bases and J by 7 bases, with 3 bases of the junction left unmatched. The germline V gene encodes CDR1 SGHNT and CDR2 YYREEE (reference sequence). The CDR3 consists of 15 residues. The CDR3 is CASSLDWTSGGELFF. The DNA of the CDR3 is TGTGCCAGCAGCTTGGATTGGACTAGCGGCGGGGAGCTGTTTTTT.

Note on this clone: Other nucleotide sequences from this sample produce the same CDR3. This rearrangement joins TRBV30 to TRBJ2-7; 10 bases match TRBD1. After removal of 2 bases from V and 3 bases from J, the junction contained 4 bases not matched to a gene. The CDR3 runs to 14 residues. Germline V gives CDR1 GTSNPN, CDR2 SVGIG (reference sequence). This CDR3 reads CAWSSGTGVYEQYF. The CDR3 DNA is TGTGCCTGGAGTTCCGGGACAGGGGTCTACGAGCAGTACTTC. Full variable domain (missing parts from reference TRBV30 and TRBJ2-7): SQTIHQWPATLVQPVGSPLSLECTVEGTSNPNLYWYRQAAGRGLQLLFYSVGIGQISSEVPQNLSASRPQDRQFILSSKKLLLSDSGFYLCAWSSGTGVYEQYFGPGTRLTVT.

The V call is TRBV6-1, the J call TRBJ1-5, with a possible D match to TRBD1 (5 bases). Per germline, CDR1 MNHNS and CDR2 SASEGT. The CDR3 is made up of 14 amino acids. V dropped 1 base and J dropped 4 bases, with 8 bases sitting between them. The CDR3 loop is CASSEGGVNQPQHF. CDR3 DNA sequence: TGTGCCAGCAGTGAAGGGGGGGTGAATCAGCCCCAGCATTTT.

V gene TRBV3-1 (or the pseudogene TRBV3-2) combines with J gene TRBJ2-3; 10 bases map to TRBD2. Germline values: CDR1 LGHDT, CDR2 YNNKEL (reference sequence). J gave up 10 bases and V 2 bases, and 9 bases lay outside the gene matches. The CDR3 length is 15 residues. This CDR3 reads CASSQTSGTHGSQYF. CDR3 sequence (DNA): TGTGCCAGCAGCCAAACTAGCGGGACGCACGGATCGCAGTATTTT.

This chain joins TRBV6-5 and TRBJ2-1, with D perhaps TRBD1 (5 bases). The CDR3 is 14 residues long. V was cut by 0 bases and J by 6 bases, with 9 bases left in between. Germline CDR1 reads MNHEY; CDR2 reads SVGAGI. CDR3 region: CASSYSTRVNEQFF. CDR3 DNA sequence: TGTGCCAGCAGTTACTCGACCAGGGTCAATGAGCAGTTCTTC.